These 19 T cell receptor beta chains were all obtained from the same sample, sequenced in a study of vaccination and CD4 T cells after COVID-19. For these TCRs, the target antigens are not known. Once obtained from cultured CD4+ T cells, the DNA was sequenced using the Oncomine TCR Beta short-read assay. TCRdb reanalysed the PCR reads using MiXCR and keeps one entry per CDR3 protein. The sample holds about 20,000 distinct CDR3 sequences, 44% seen once. Treatment specified: approximately 10-day PBMC culture with coronavirus spike peptide pools or control peptides (ViraFEST assay). The sample in question was CD4+ T cells from blood, cultured in vitro, obtained before SARS-CoV-2 vaccination. The source of these receptors is a human donor who had recovered from COVID-19.

The V call is TRBV19, the J call TRBJ1-5; D is perhaps TRBD1 (5 bases). V was clipped by 4 bases and J by 6 bases, with 19 bases between them. The germline V gene encodes CDR1 LNHDA and CDR2 SQIVND (reference sequence). This CDR3 comprises 16 residues. The chain's CDR3 is CASSTSGDWRFQPQHF. The DNA for the CDR3 is TGTGCCAGTAGTACCTCGGGGGACTGGAGGTTTCAGCCCCAGCATTTT.

The rearrangement links TRBV6-5 to TRBJ1-2; D is unclear. The CDR3 is made up of 15 amino acids. Germline V gene data show CDR1 as MNHEY and CDR2 as SVGAGI. Trimming removed 2 bases at V and 0 bases at J, with 10 bases between. CDR3 nucleotide sequence: TGTGCCAGCAGTTACACACAGCGGACTAACTATGGCTACACCTTC. The encoded protein is CASSYTQRTNYGYTF.

This chain joins TRBV5-1 and TRBJ2-2, with 9 positions matching TRBD1. J lost 9 bases, V lost 2 bases, and 8 bases had no gene match. The CDR3 loop spans 15 amino acids. CDR1 and CDR2 (germline): SGHRS, YFSETQ. CDR3 bases: TGCGCCAGCAGCTTAGGACAGGGGTGGATCTGGGAGCTGTTTTTT. Protein sequence: CASSLGQGWIWELFF.

This chain links TRBV6-2 or TRBV6-3 with TRBJ2-7; maybe TRBD1 (5 bases). The V and J ends lost 8 bases and 6 bases respectively, with 17 bases between them. The V gene's germline CDR1 is MNHEY and CDR2 SVGEGT. This CDR3 comprises 13 residues. DNA for the CDR3: TGTGCCAGCGGACAAAATATAGGTATCGAGCAGTACTTC. Amino acid sequence: CASGQNIGIEQYF.

This clonotype was seen a few times. The chain is built from TRBV7-8 and TRBJ2-7; TRBD1 aligns across 7 bases. Germline CDR1 and CDR2: SGHVS and FQNEAQ. The CDR3 runs 14 residues. The V gene end was trimmed by 3 bases and the J gene end by 3 bases; junction bases not matched to a gene: 5. CDR3 in amino acids: CASSFTGQDYEQYF. As DNA, the CDR3 is TGTGCCAGCAGCTTCACCGGACAGGACTACGAGCAGTACTTC.

The rearrangement uses TRBV12-3 or TRBV12-4 and TRBJ2-2, with D unclear. There are 13 residues in the CDR3. Trimming took off 5 bases at V and 6 bases at J, with 10 bases between the two ends. CDR3: CASSPYEAGELFF. In DNA form, the CDR3 reads TGTGCCAGCAGTCCGTACGAGGCCGGGGAGCTGTTTTTT.

This clonotype came up a few times. This chain joins TRBV11-1 and TRBJ1-1; the D gene is possibly TRBD1 (6 bases). The germline V gene has CDR1 SGHAT and CDR2 FQDESV (reference sequence). There are 14 residues in the CDR3. Trimming pared 6 bases from V and 1 base from J, leaving 12 bases between. The CDR3 DNA sequence: TGTGCCAGCAGACGCAGGGGCACGAACACTGAAGCTTTCTTT. Translation gives CASRRRGTNTEAFF.

V gene TRBV20-1 combines with J gene TRBJ1-2; D is unclear. The CDR3 has 12 amino acids. In germline, CDR1 is DFQATT, CDR2 SNEGSKA (reference sequence). V lost 7 bases and J 6 bases, leaving 15 bases between the germline ends. The CDR3 DNA reads TGCAGTGGAGGCGGCGGAGTTGATGGCTACACCTTC. Translating it yields CSGGGGVDGYTF.

This chain uses TRBV20-1 with TRBJ2-7; 7 bases are a match to TRBD1. This CDR3 comprises 12 residues. Trimming cost V 8 bases and J 2 bases; bases outside gene matches: 6. The germline V gene has CDR1 DFQATT and CDR2 SNEGSKA (reference sequence). The CDR3 is CSSRGLAYEQYF. The CDR3 DNA sequence: TGCAGTAGCAGGGGGTTGGCCTACGAGCAGTACTTC.

The chain employs TRBV6-2 or TRBV6-3 and TRBJ2-1; tentative D call: TRBD2 (6 bases). The V gene lost 6 bases and the J gene lost 7 bases, with 19 bases spanning the gap. The CDR3 contains 15 residues. Germline-derived CDR1 and CDR2 are MNHEY and SVGEGT. In nucleotides, the CDR3 is TGTGCCAGCAGCCGTAGTGGGGACTCCAGGAATGAGCAGTTCTTC. This encodes CASSRSGDSRNEQFF.

In this sample, this clonotype turned up a few times. The rearrangement uses TRBV20-1 and TRBJ2-7; tentative D call: TRBD2 (6 bases). V was pared by 6 bases and J by 4 bases, with 19 bases between. The CDR3 length is 14 residues. Germline V CDR1 and CDR2: DFQATT, SNEGSKA (reference sequence). CDR3 protein: CSAIRGVLAYEQYF. For the CDR3, the DNA is TGCAGTGCGATTAGAGGTGTGCTAGCGTACGAGCAGTACTTC.

V usage is TRBV7-2 and J usage is TRBJ1-2; 7 positions agree with TRBD1. The V segment lost 6 bases and the J segment 4 bases; nucleotides outside the gene matches: 5. The germline V gene has CDR1 SGHTA and CDR2 FQGNSA. The CDR3 is 13 amino acids. The DNA for the CDR3 is TGTGCCAGCAGTTCGGGACAGCTCTATGGCTACACCTTC. Amino acids: CASSSGQLYGYTF.

The chain has TRBV7-8 and TRBJ1-2; no clear D gene. Germline values: CDR1 SGHVS, CDR2 FQNEAQ. The CDR3 totals 15 residues. Deletions cut 4 bases from V and 0 bases from J, with 12 bases between. The CDR3 DNA reads TGTGCCAGCAGCTCGCCGGCCAGTTCTAACTATGGCTACACCTTC. The encoded protein is CASSSPASSNYGYTF.

The chain employs TRBV6-1 and TRBJ2-7; 11 bases are a match to TRBD1. The CDR3 runs to 17 residues. Per germline, CDR1 MNHNS and CDR2 SASEGT. J was trimmed by 3 bases and V by 6 bases; bases with no gene match: 13. CDR3 bases: TGTGCCAGCAGCCCATTCTCCTTGGACAGGGGGCTCTACGAGCAGTACTTC. Amino acids: CASSPFSLDRGLYEQYF.

As DNA, the CDR3 is TGTGCCAGCAGTCTCCGGGACACTAATTCACCCCTCCACTTT. This encodes CASSLRDTNSPLHF. V is TRBV6-1 and J is TRBJ1-6; weak D call: TRBD1 (6 bases). CDR1 is MNHNS and CDR2 is SASEGT in the germline V gene. The CDR3 is 14 amino acids. Trimming removed 5 bases at V and 6 bases at J, with 11 bases between.

V usage is TRBV27 and J usage is TRBJ2-7; 9 bases agree with TRBD2. The trim removed 6 bases at V and 3 bases at J, leaving 9 bases unmatched. Germline CDR1 and CDR2: MNHEY and SMNVEV (reference sequence). The CDR3 spans 15 residues. CDR3 in DNA: TGTGCCAGCAGGAACCGTCTAGCGGGGATCTACGAGCAGTACTTC. Translating it yields CASRNRLAGIYEQYF.

This clonotype was found a few times. The chain joins TRBV5-6 to TRBJ2-7; 7 nucleotides line up with TRBD1. The V segment lost 1 base and the J segment 4 bases; nucleotides outside the gene matches: 14. The germline V gene encodes CDR1 SGHDT and CDR2 YYEEEE. The CDR3 contains 17 residues. Here the CDR3 DNA reads TGTGCCAGCAGCTTGATCAAATTGTGGCAGGGGGAGTACGAGCAGTACTTC. Translation: CASSLIKLWQGEYEQYF.

The CDR3 protein is CSARDRPSSYEQYF. The CDR3 DNA sequence: TGCAGTGCTAGAGATCGGCCCAGCTCCTACGAGCAGTACTTC. This chain joins TRBV20-1 and TRBJ2-7; D ambiguous. The V gene's germline CDR1 is DFQATT and CDR2 SNEGSKA (reference sequence). V was shortened by 0 bases and J by 0 bases, with 9 bases between the two germline ends. The CDR3 loop spans 14 amino acids.

The sample holds a few counts of this clonotype. J is TRBJ1-1 and V is TRBV5-5, with D hard to call. Trimming stripped 4 bases from V and 1 base from J, with 11 bases between. This CDR3 has 14 residues. Germline lookup yields CDR1 SGHKS and CDR2 YYEKEE (reference sequence). The CDR3 is CASSEPGRNTEAFF. The CDR3 DNA follows: TGTGCCAGCAGCGAACCCGGGAGGAACACTGAAGCTTTCTTT.